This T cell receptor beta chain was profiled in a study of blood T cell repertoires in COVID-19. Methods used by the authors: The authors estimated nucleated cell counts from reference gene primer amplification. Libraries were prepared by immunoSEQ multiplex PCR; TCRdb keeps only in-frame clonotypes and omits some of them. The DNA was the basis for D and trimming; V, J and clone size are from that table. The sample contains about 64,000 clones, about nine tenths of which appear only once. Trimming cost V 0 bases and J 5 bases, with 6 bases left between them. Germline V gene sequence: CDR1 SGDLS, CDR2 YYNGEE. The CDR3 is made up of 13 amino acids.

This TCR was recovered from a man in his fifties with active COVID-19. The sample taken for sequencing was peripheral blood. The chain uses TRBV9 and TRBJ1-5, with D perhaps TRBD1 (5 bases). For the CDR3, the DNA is TGTGCCAGCAGCGTAGCGGGGGATCAGCCCCAGCATTTT. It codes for CASSVAGDQPQHF.